This T cell receptor (beta chain) came from a study of blood T cell repertoires in COVID-19. For the study at large: Sources were T cells, B-cell-depleted T cells, or PBMCs; the material itself was cDNA or gDNA.

Germline V gives CDR1 MNHEY, CDR2 SMNVEV (reference sequence). This CDR3 has 14 amino acids. V dropped 3 bases and J dropped 3 bases, with 9 bases sitting between them. The table came from immunoSEQ multiplex PCR; TCRdb's copy has only in-frame clones and leaves some out. The table records some 180,000 clones, 90% of them present only once. This sequence was found in a man aged 45-65 years with acute or convalescent COVID-19. What was sequenced was peripheral blood. The V and J genes are TRBV27 and TRBJ1-5; D is uncertain. DNA of the CDR3: TGTGCCAGCAGTTTTGTTGGAGACAATCAGCCCCAGCATTTT. It yields the protein CASSFVGDNQPQHF.